The 9 T cell receptor beta chains below all came from one sample that was sequenced in a study of blood T cells in healthy people across ages. The second PCR ran roughly 6 to 11 cycles with a sample-barcoded 5' primer and J-beta primers. Each CDR3 protein gets one entry after TCRdb re-called the 5' RACE reads with MiXCR. The sample holds hundreds of thousands of distinct CDR3 sequences, approximately 29% seen once. Sequencing was carried out using blood. The origin of the receptors is a woman older than 75 in good health.

This clonotype was observed at least ten times. V and J are TRBV12-3 or TRBV12-4 and TRBJ2-3; 11 nucleotides line up with TRBD1. V shed 3 bases, J shed 3 bases, and the junction held 5 bases outside the gene matches. This CDR3 comprises 16 residues. In nucleotides, the CDR3 is TGTGCCAGCAGTTTTGGGGACAGGGGGACTACAGATACGCAGTATTTT. It yields the protein CASSFGDRGTTDTQYF.

The V call is TRBV6-4, the J call TRBJ2-3; 11 bases are a match to TRBD2. The CDR3 runs to 15 residues. Trimming took 6 bases from V and 5 from J; bases not matched to a gene: 7. Germline V lookup: CDR1 MRHNA, CDR2 SNTAGT. The CDR3 DNA sequence: TGTGCCAGCAGCCAACTAGCGGGAGCCGAAGATACGCAGTATTTT. It yields the protein CASSQLAGAEDTQYF.

This clonotype was counted at least ten times. This rearrangement joins TRBV10-3 to TRBJ2-3, with 7 nucleotides matching TRBD2. The CDR3 covers 15 residues. The V and J ends lost 8 bases and 0 bases, in that order; junction bases with no gene match: 8. The germline gives CDR1 ENHRY, CDR2 SYGVKD. CDR3 nucleotides: TGTGCCATCGGAGCGGGGCCTGGGAGCACAGATACGCAGTATTTT. Translating it yields CAIGAGPGSTDTQYF.

This clonotype was observed many times. Here the CDR3 DNA reads TGTGCCAGCAGCGTAGCTACTAGCGGGGAGGTTAAGAGCACAGATACGCAGTATTTT. Protein: CASSVATSGEVKSTDTQYF. The V call is TRBV9, the J call TRBJ2-3, with 10 bases aligning to TRBD2. Germline V gives CDR1 SGDLS, CDR2 YYNGEE. There are 19 residues in the CDR3. The J segment lost 0 bases and the V segment lost 0 bases, leaving 10 bases of the junction unmatched.

The chain carries TRBV3-1 and TRBJ2-7; D is ambiguous. From germline, CDR1 is LGHDT and CDR2 YNNKEL (reference sequence). This CDR3 has 15 amino acids. V lost 1 base and J lost 5, with 15 bases in between. The chain's CDR3 is CASSQAGATTHEQYF. The DNA of the CDR3 is TGTGCCAGCAGCCAAGCGGGCGCTACCACCCACGAGCAGTACTTC.

This clonotype was seen at least ten times. V usage is TRBV20-1 and J usage is TRBJ2-7; the D is unclear. CDR1 is DFQATT and CDR2 is SNEGSKA in the germline V gene (reference sequence). This CDR3 contains 13 residues. Trimming removed 2 bases at V and 6 bases at J, with 14 bases between. DNA for the CDR3: TGCAGTGCTAGACATTCGATAGTTCGCGAGCAGTACTTC. It yields the protein CSARHSIVREQYF.

This clonotype was seen a few times. A clone one base away is much larger, so this may be a read error. This chain joins TRBV20-1 and TRBJ2-1; 9 nucleotides line up with TRBD2. CDR1 DFQATT and CDR2 SNEGSKA come from the germline V gene (reference sequence). With V trimmed by 6 bases and J by 7 bases, 7 bases remained unmatched. CDR3 length: 13 amino acids. The CDR3 region is CSATGLARNEQFF. CDR3 in DNA: TGCAGTGCGACGGGACTAGCTCGAAATGAGCAGTTCTTC.

This clonotype was observed at least ten times. This rearrangement joins TRBV30 to TRBJ2-3; D tentatively fits TRBD1 or TRBD2 (5 bases each). The length of the CDR3 is 14 residues. V was shortened by 3 bases and J by 5 bases, with 15 bases between the two germline ends. From germline, CDR1 is GTSNPN and CDR2 SVGIG (reference sequence). This CDR3 is CAWRPGFGGDTQYF. The CDR3 nucleotides read TGTGCCTGGAGGCCGGGTTTTGGGGGAGATACGCAGTATTTT.

V usage is TRBV5-1 and J usage is TRBJ2-1; D is unresolved. CDR1 and CDR2 (germline): SGHRS, YFSETQ. The CDR3 runs 16 residues. V was shortened by 0 bases and J by 1 base, with 11 bases between the two germline ends. CDR3 protein: CASSLDASSSYNEQFF. As DNA, the CDR3 is TGCGCCAGCAGCTTGGATGCCTCCTCTTCCTACAATGAGCAGTTCTTC.